The next 28 T cell receptor beta chains were all read from a single sample in a study of T cell responses to AZD1222 COVID-19 vaccine. Produced via immunoSEQ multiplex PCR; TCRdb's table is partial and in-frame only. The data show 150,000 or so clones, with roughly 90% seen just once and about 1.3% held by the top ten. Sample: peripheral blood, taken on day 0 of AZD1222 vaccination. These receptors all come from an adult in good health.

This sequence joins TRBV19 and TRBJ2-1, with 8 positions matching TRBD2. The CDR3 has 15 amino acids. Looked up from germline, CDR1 is LNHDA and CDR2 is SQIVND (reference sequence). The trim removed 3 bases at V and 0 bases at J, leaving 1 base unmatched. CDR3 amino acids: CASSIGTSSYNEQFF. Written as DNA, the CDR3 is TGTGCCAGTAGTATCGGGACTAGCTCCTACAATGAGCAGTTCTTC.

The chain joins TRBV30 to TRBJ2-7; the match to TRBD1 covers 10 bases. The CDR3 is 13 residues long. Trimming took 7 bases from V and 7 from J; bases not matched to a gene: 10. Germline V gives CDR1 GTSNPN, CDR2 SVGIG (reference sequence). The CDR3 here is CAFGLGQGREQYF. The CDR3 DNA reads TGTGCCTTTGGACTGGGACAGGGGAGGGAGCAGTACTTC.

This clone was seen a single time. V gene TRBV4-1 combines with J gene TRBJ1-2; tentatively, D is TRBD1 (6 bases). The CDR3 runs to 14 residues. V lost 7 bases to trimming and J lost 4 bases, with 16 bases between them. In germline, CDR1 is MGHRA, CDR2 YSYEKL. CDR3 in DNA: TGCGCCAGCAAAATAGACAGGAGGGCCTATGGCTACACCTTC. The encoded protein is CASKIDRRAYGYTF.

A few counts support this clone. The V gene is TRBV30, the J gene TRBJ1-2; D might be TRBD1 (5 bases). From germline, CDR1 is GTSNPN and CDR2 SVGIG (reference sequence). The CDR3 totals 16 residues. Trimming cost V 0 bases and J 0 bases, with 14 bases left between them. The DNA of the CDR3 is TGTGCCTGGAGTGTGGGGCAGGGTTGGGCTAACTATGGCTACACCTTC. As protein: CAWSVGQGWANYGYTF.

This clone was seen more than once but under ten times. This chain uses TRBV10-3 with TRBJ1-3; D might be TRBD1 (5 bases). Trimming took off 6 bases at V and 0 bases at J, with 9 bases between the two ends. The CDR3 runs to 14 residues. Germline assignment: CDR1 ENHRY and CDR2 SYGVKD. CDR3 in amino acids: CAIRDRSSGNTIYF. The CDR3 coding sequence is TGTGCCATCAGAGACAGAAGCTCTGGAAACACCATATATTTT.

This chain connects TRBV6-4 to TRBJ1-2, with TRBD1 matching 10 bases. This CDR3 has 18 amino acids. Germline V gene lookup returns CDR1 MRHNA and CDR2 SNTAGT. With 2 bases clipped from V and 0 bases from J, the junction kept 9 bases outside the gene matches. The CDR3 here is CASSDARDRGPSNYGYTF. The CDR3 DNA follows: TGTGCCAGCAGTGACGCCCGGGACAGGGGCCCTTCTAACTATGGCTACACCTTC.

Here the CDR3 DNA reads TGCAGTGCTAGTCGGACAGGTCGAGAAGCTTTCTTT. Encoded protein: CSASRTGREAFF. V and J are TRBV20-1 and TRBJ1-1; 7 nucleotides line up with TRBD1. V trimming: 3 bases; J trimming: 8 bases; junction bases outside the gene matches: 6. The length of the CDR3 is 12 residues. The germline gives CDR1 DFQATT, CDR2 SNEGSKA (reference sequence).

In its sample, this clone was seen a few times. V gene TRBV5-5 combines with J gene TRBJ1-1, with D uncertain. Germline CDR1 SGHKS, CDR2 YYEKEE (reference sequence). CDR3 length: 12 amino acids. The V gene lost 4 bases and the J gene lost 6 bases, with 10 bases spanning the gap. The CDR3 region is CASSPLSSEAFF. As DNA, the CDR3 is TGTGCCAGCAGCCCTCTTTCCTCTGAAGCTTTCTTT.

The chain carries TRBV9 and TRBJ2-3; D is perhaps TRBD1 (6 bases). V was cut by 0 bases and J by 3 bases, with 8 bases left in between. Germline V gene sequence: CDR1 SGDLS, CDR2 YYNGEE. The CDR3 has 14 residues. The CDR3 is CASSVVRGTDTQYF. The CDR3 DNA sequence: TGTGCCAGCAGCGTAGTGAGGGGGACAGATACGCAGTATTTT.

The chain uses TRBV28 and TRBJ2-7; D might be TRBD1 (6 bases). Per the germline V gene, CDR1 is MDHEN and CDR2 is SYDVKM. Between the trimmed V and J ends, which lost 4 bases and 3 bases, there was a span of 10 bases. The CDR3 is 13 residues long. CDR3 in DNA: TGTGCCAGCAGTTCCCAGGACAGCTACGAGCAGTACTTC. Translating it yields CASSSQDSYEQYF.

V is TRBV5-1 and J is TRBJ1-6; D not resolved. Trimming took 0 bases from V and 7 from J, leaving 14 bases between them. The germline V gene has CDR1 SGHRS and CDR2 YFSETQ. This CDR3 is 16 amino acids long. CDR3 DNA sequence: TGCGCCAGCAGCTTGGATGGTGCAGTTACGAATTCACCCCTCCACTTT. It encodes CASSLDGAVTNSPLHF.

Here the CDR3 reads CASSPDGGSLNYGYTF. CDR3 DNA: TGTGCCAGCAGCCCGGACGGGGGGTCCCTTAACTATGGCTACACCTTC. J is TRBJ1-2 and V is TRBV7-2; possible D gene TRBD1, 5 bases. This CDR3 region has 16 residues. V was shortened by 5 bases and J by 1 base, with 17 bases between the two germline ends. Germline V gene data show CDR1 as SGHTA and CDR2 as FQGNSA.

This chain uses TRBV6-5 with TRBJ1-1, with 12 bases fitting TRBD1. Germline V lookup: CDR1 MNHEY, CDR2 SVGAGI. The V and J ends lost 1 base and 10 bases, in that order; junction bases with no gene match: 10. The CDR3 covers 16 residues. The CDR3 loop is CASSYFPGQGASGAFF. The CDR3 DNA follows: TGTGCCAGCAGTTACTTTCCGGGACAGGGGGCCTCTGGAGCTTTCTTT.

This clone was seen once. This rearrangement joins TRBV5-5 to TRBJ2-7, with 7 bases identical to TRBD1. The germline CDR1 and CDR2 sequences are SGHKS and YYEKEE (reference sequence). There are 17 residues in the CDR3. The ends lost 1 base at V and 2 bases at J; junction bases unmatched: 12. The CDR3 coding sequence is TGTGCCAGCAGCTTGTGGCCTGGTGCCGGGACAGCCTACGAGCAGTACTTC. It is translated as CASSLWPGAGTAYEQYF.

CDR3 region: CASSSRLGGSTDTQYF. For the CDR3, the DNA is TGTGCCAGCAGTTCCCGACTAGGAGGGTCCACAGATACGCAGTATTTT. V is TRBV6-2 or TRBV6-3 and J is TRBJ2-3; maybe TRBD2 (6 bases). Germline V gene lookup returns CDR1 MNHEY and CDR2 SVGEGT. Trimming took 4 bases from V and 2 from J, leaving 16 bases between them. The CDR3 runs to 16 residues.

V gene TRBV19 combines with J gene TRBJ2-7, with D perhaps TRBD2 (5 bases). Germline CDR1 and CDR2: LNHDA and SQIVND (reference sequence). V gave up 3 bases and J gave up 4 bases, with 13 bases separating them. The CDR3 has 14 amino acids. The CDR3 spells CASSIRGYGYEQYF. CDR3 coding DNA: TGTGCCAGTAGTATTCGGGGATATGGTTACGAGCAGTACTTC.

This clone was detected only a few times. This chain uses TRBV12-5 with TRBJ1-2; weak D call: TRBD1 (6 bases). The CDR3 totals 11 residues. The germline V gene encodes CDR1 LGHNT and CDR2 FRNRAP. Trimming cost V 6 bases and J 7 bases, with 9 bases left between them. CDR3 nucleotides: TGTGCTAGTGGAACAGGGCCTGGCTACACCTTC. Protein product: CASGTGPGYTF.

The gene calls are TRBV19 and TRBJ2-3, with 9 bases aligning to TRBD2. There are 19 residues in the CDR3. The J segment lost 2 bases and the V segment lost 5 bases, leaving 17 bases of the junction unmatched. The germline V gene encodes CDR1 LNHDA and CDR2 SQIVND (reference sequence). CDR3 nucleotides: TGTGCCAGTAGTGCCGCCAGGGGTGCAGCGGGAGGAAACACAGATACGCAGTATTTT. It encodes CASSAARGAAGGNTDTQYF.

V usage is TRBV19 and J usage is TRBJ1-5; D remains unclear. V was cut by 3 bases and J by 0 bases, with 9 bases left in between. Germline-derived CDR1 and CDR2 are LNHDA and SQIVND (reference sequence). The CDR3 is 15 residues long. The CDR3 DNA sequence: TGTGCCAGTAGTATTAATGTTAATAGCAATCAGCCCCAGCATTTT. Amino acid sequence: CASSINVNSNQPQHF.

The CDR3 region is CASSLGNVNTEAFF. DNA of the CDR3: TGTGCCAGCAGCCTAGGTAACGTGAACACTGAAGCTTTCTTT. The chain couples TRBV9 to TRBJ1-1; D uncertain. This CDR3 comprises 14 residues. V was clipped by 4 bases and J by 0 bases, with 10 bases between them. Germline CDR1 and CDR2: SGDLS and YYNGEE. Looking up the rest from reference TRBV9 and TRBJ1-1 gives the full variable domain: DSGVTQTPKHLITATGQRVTLRCSPRSGDLSVYWYQQSLDQGLQFLIQYYNGEERAKGNILERFSAQQFPDLHSELNLSSLELGDSALYFCASSLGNVNTEAFFGQGTRLTVV.

This clone has only one observation. The chain combines TRBV19 with TRBJ1-3, with a weak D call TRBD1 (5 bases). CDR1 is LNHDA, CDR2 SQIVND, per germline (reference sequence). The ends were cut back, 11 bases at V and 0 bases at J, with 14 bases in the middle. The CDR3 totals 14 residues. CDR3: CASQRTYSGNTIYF. CDR3 DNA sequence: TGTGCCTCCCAACGGACATACTCTGGAAACACCATATATTTT.

The chain uses TRBV5-1 and TRBJ2-7; 11 bases line up with TRBD1. The CDR3 has 15 residues. From germline, CDR1 is SGHRS and CDR2 YFSETQ. V shed 2 bases, J shed 2 bases, and the junction held 3 bases outside the gene matches. CDR3 region: CASSFGQGATYEQYF. CDR3 DNA: TGCGCCAGCAGCTTTGGACAGGGGGCCACCTACGAGCAGTACTTC.

The CDR3 sequence: CASSQGLQYEQYF. The CDR3 DNA reads TGCGCCAGCAGCCAAGGGCTCCAATACGAGCAGTACTTC. The rearrangement links TRBV4-3 to TRBJ2-7; D is unresolved. The V gene lost 1 base and the J gene lost 4 bases, with 8 bases spanning the gap. The germline CDR1 and CDR2 sequences are LGHNA and YSLEER. The CDR3 loop spans 13 amino acids.

V gene TRBV7-2 combines with J gene TRBJ2-7; perhaps D is TRBD1 or TRBD2 (5 bases each). Looked up from germline, CDR1 is SGHTA and CDR2 is FQGNSA. The V and J ends lost 5 bases and 4 bases respectively, with 18 bases between them. The CDR3 loop spans 15 amino acids. In nucleotides, the CDR3 is TGTGCCAGCAGCCCTAAGCCGGGACGTGGTTACGAGCAGTACTTC. Protein: CASSPKPGRGYEQYF.

In DNA, the CDR3 is TGTGCCAGCAGCGATACAGGGGCAAGGGGCTACACCTTC. The encoded protein is CASSDTGARGYTF. The chain is built from TRBV9 and TRBJ1-2; TRBD1 agrees at 7 bases. V lost 3 bases and J lost 8; bases outside the gene matches: 7. Germline CDR1 reads SGDLS; CDR2 reads YYNGEE. This CDR3 contains 13 residues.

The genes are TRBV6-5 and TRBJ1-5, with 11 nucleotides matching TRBD1. Germline CDR1 and CDR2: MNHEY and SVGAGI. The trim removed 8 bases at V and 7 bases at J, leaving 10 bases unmatched. The CDR3 covers 15 residues. DNA for the CDR3: TGTGCCAGCGACAGGGGACAGGGGGTCGGGCAGCCCCAGCATTTT. Translating it yields CASDRGQGVGQPQHF.

The table lists this clone with a count of one. The V and J genes are TRBV9 and TRBJ1-1; TRBD1 aligns across 9 bases. Germline CDR1 and CDR2: SGDLS and YYNGEE. The CDR3 sequence is 13 residues long. Trimming took 5 bases from V and 6 from J; bases not matched to a gene: 5. Here the CDR3 DNA reads TGTGCCAGCAGGCGACAGGGGGACCCTGAAGCTTTCTTT. Encoded protein: CASRRQGDPEAFF.

The V call is TRBV6-5, the J call TRBJ2-1, with D unresolved. Germline values: CDR1 MNHEY, CDR2 SVGAGI. V shed 3 bases and J shed 3 bases, with 9 bases lying between them. This CDR3 has 14 amino acids. The CDR3 is CASSYLLGYNEQFF. In nucleotides, the CDR3 is TGTGCCAGCAGTTATCTTCTGGGCTACAATGAGCAGTTCTTC.